This T cell receptor beta chain was recovered during a study of cytomegalovirus exposure and HLA in healthy donors. Study observations and caveats: Analysis performed later found 16,951 TCR beta sequences associated with HLA alleles at 0.05 false discovery rate. In a later analysis, HLA-associated TCR beta chains were more clonally expanded than equally common others. Sequencing probably produced one cluster of sequence variants that were highly shared.

Primers for the PCR totalled 60 Vbeta and 13 Jbeta. Generated by immunoSEQ multiplex PCR, the TCRdb table keeps only in-frame clones and is missing some. The table records 85,000 to 90,000 clones, approximately 72% of them present only once. Worth noting for this clone: Its antigen is not known.

Sequenced: PBMCs. This TCR came from a man younger than 40 in good health and CMV-seropositive.

The CDR3 coding sequence is TGTGCCGGAGGGTCAGGGATATACAATGAGCAGTTCTTC. This encodes CAGGSGIYNEQFF. The rearrangement links TRBV18 to TRBJ2-1; D is perhaps TRBD2 (6 bases). Trimming pared 11 bases from V and 4 bases from J, leaving 15 bases between. Germline values: CDR1 KGHSH, CDR2 LQKENI. The CDR3 has 13 amino acids.